This is a list of T cell receptor beta chains from one sample in a study of cytomegalovirus exposure and HLA in healthy donors. The method was immunoSEQ multiplex PCR; TCRdb's version includes in-frame clones alone and lacks a portion of them. The sample holds about 190,000 clones, 65% to 85% seen once. Input material: PBMCs. The receptors come from a woman aged 18-29 years in good health and CMV-seronegative. CDR3s include the opening cysteine and the closing phenylalanine or tryptophan.

V: TRBV19
CDR3: CASSVKLAGGLGELFF

V: TRBV7-9
CDR3: CASSTTPPPSGSAEQYF

V: TRBV19
CDR3: CASIRGDILRSDGYTF

V: TRBV29-1
CDR3: CSTEMTEDGYTF

V: TRBV4-2
CDR3: CASSQVLDIGGRNNEQFF

V: TRBV4-2
CDR3: CASSQDVQGSNQPQHF

V: TRBV7-9
CDR3: CSSSLNSMNTEAFF

V: TRBV14
CDR3: CASSRTGAHISTNEKLFF

V: TRBV13
CDR3: CASSLKGLGLGRGDEQFF

V: TRBV28
CDR3: CASSVRDRDNYGYTF

V: TRBV7-8
CDR3: CASSFTGDNQPQHF

V: TRBV2
CDR3: CASRTPRADTQYF

V: TRBV5-1
CDR3: CASGFRGSSYEQYF

V: TRBV7-3
CDR3: CASSLGSLGSNEQFF

V: TRBV4-2
CDR3: CASSLAEPSSYNEQFF

V: TRBV5-6
CDR3: CASSLLNSYEQYF

V: TRBV28
CDR3: CATYRPYNYGYTF

V: TRBV6-5
CDR3: CASSYSESGGTYEQYF

V: TRBV5-4
CDR3: CASSPDLRGIYNEQFF

V: TRBV7-2
CDR3: CASSLMSHSRETQYF

V: TRBV14
CDR3: CASSQVGGGTDTQYF

V: TRBV5-1
CDR3: CASSLKYGGFYEQYF

V: TRBV7-9
CDR3: CASSDSSGENQPQQF

V: TRBV7-9
CDR3: CASSRQGADEQYF

V: TRBV29-1
CDR3: CSVPDRGPGELFF

V: TRBV30
CDR3: CALNRDRGNYGYTF

V: TRBV7-3
CDR3: CASSLTSRGSGDGYTF

V: TRBV28
CDR3: CASRQGGYTEAFF

V: TRBV5-5
CDR3: CASSLETGNYGYTF

V: TRBV2
CDR3: CASSEFRGNTEAFF

V: TRBV6-1
CDR3: CASSVGTGPYEQYF

V: TRBV15
CDR3: CATSRIDKNTGELFF

V: TRBV9
CDR3: CASSGGQTNSPLHF

V: TRBV11-1
CDR3: CASSLKAGGTEAFF

V: TRBV6-5
CDR3: CASSPGTGSSYEQYF

V: TRBV5-5
CDR3: CASSLATETYGYTF

V: TRBV2
CDR3: CASSALQGYAEAFF

V: TRBV27
CDR3: CASSFGTDTNEQFF

V: TRBV15
CDR3: CATSRDNARSYGYTF

V: TRBV4-1
CDR3: CASTDLVGVSGANVLTF

V: TRBV14
CDR3: CASSQDHWQGYTEAFF

V: TRBV7-9
CDR3: CASIRLAEYNEQFF

V: TRBV4-1
CDR3: CASSQATGTGAYEQYF

V: TRBV5-1
CDR3: CASSLASTGDTGELFF

V: TRBV6-1
CDR3: CASSETGTGSYEQYF

V: TRBV28
CDR3: CASSSDRGRETQYF

V: TRBV7-9
CDR3: CASSKGQGNTEAFF

V: TRBV30
CDR3: CAWIAGGVREQYF

V: TRBV30
CDR3: CACLRWLAGGAAGGEQFF

V: TRBV10-1
CDR3: CASSGLEDEQFF

V: TRBV28
CDR3: CASSLYLAGVYEQYF

V: TRBV13
CDR3: CASSPNRGPASYEQYF

V: TRBV15
CDR3: CATSGYRGSTGELFF

V: TRBV7-9
CDR3: CASSYRGIGTDTQYF

V: TRBV15
CDR3: CATADGTANYGYTF

V: TRBV11-1
CDR3: CASSWGQLKNYGYTF

V: TRBV28
CDR3: CASSSRGATDTQYF

V: TRBV18
CDR3: CASSPVAGFGTDTQYF

V: TRBV9
CDR3: CASSAGSGGYEQFF

V: TRBV27
CDR3: CASSLSLAGTEQYF